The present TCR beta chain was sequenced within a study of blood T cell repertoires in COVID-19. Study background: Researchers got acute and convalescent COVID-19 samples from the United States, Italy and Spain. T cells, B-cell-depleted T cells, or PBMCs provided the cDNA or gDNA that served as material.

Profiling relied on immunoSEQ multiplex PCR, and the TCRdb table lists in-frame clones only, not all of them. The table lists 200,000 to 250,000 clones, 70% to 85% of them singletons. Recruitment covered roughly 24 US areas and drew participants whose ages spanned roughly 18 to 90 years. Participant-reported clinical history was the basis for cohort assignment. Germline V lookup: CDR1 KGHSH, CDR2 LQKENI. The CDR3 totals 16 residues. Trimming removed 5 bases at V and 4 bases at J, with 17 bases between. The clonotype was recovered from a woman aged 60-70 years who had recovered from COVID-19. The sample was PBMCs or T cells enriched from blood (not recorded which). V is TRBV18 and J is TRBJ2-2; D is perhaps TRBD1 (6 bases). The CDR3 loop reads CASSIKVLQGTGELFF. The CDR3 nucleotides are TGTGCCAGCTCAATCAAAGTCCTACAGGGCACCGGGGAGCTGTTTTTT.